This T cell receptor (beta chain) was observed in a study of blood T cells in healthy people across ages. Findings of the study overall: Estimates drawn from one million T cells were deemed to understate diversity. TCR beta diversity per million T cells fell roughly linearly with age.

This clonotype showed up just a few times. No antigen is known for it. The CDR3 runs to 14 residues. V lost 0 bases and J 5 bases, leaving 6 bases between the germline ends. CDR1 SGHRS and CDR2 YFSETQ come from the germline V gene. A J-beta primer mix and a sample-barcoded 5' primer were used in a second PCR of roughly 6 to 11 cycles. A single record per CDR3 protein comes from TCRdb applying MiXCR to the 5' RACE reads. Altogether roughly 800,000 distinct CDR3 sequences are present, 30% to 45% being singletons, with the ten largest covering 10% to 15%. In terms of origin and age, donors were healthy Caucasian individuals from Russia aged about 6 to 90.

The rearrangement joins TRBV5-1 to TRBJ1-6; D unresolved. The TCR sequence derives from a man between 18 and 29 years old in good health. Sequencing was carried out using blood. The CDR3 DNA sequence: TGCGCCAGCAGCTTGGAGGGTGATAATTCACCCCTCCACTTT. It translates to CASSLEGDNSPLHF.